This TCR beta chain was observed in a study of T-cell reconstitution after alpha-beta-depleted transplantation in children. V shed 6 bases and J shed 2 bases, with 8 bases lying between them. The CDR3 covers 13 residues. Study outcomes and limitations: T cells produced anew were the main source of T-cell counts and diversity one year after transplant. Two months or so post-transplant, alpha-beta T cells reportedly derived from several hundred expanded graft clones.

The TCRbeta library incorporated unique molecular identifiers. TCRdb fed the PCR reads into MiXCR, producing one record per CDR3 protein. Counted here are about 70,000 distinct CDR3 sequences, under 13% occurring once; the ten biggest clones make up about 12%. This clonotype has ten or more counts. What it recognizes is unknown. Specimen: PBMCs, collected before TCRalphabeta/CD19-depleted stem cell transplant. This receptor was taken from a boy between 10 and 17 years old with acute myeloid leukemia, due to receive a stem cell transplant. The chain links TRBV12-3 or TRBV12-4 to TRBJ1-5; no clear D gene. CDR3: CASRKEGNQPQHF. The CDR3 DNA follows: TGTGCCAGCAGGAAAGAAGGCAATCAGCCCCAGCATTTT.